Listed here are 22 T cell receptor beta chains from one sample, sequenced in a study of OX40 agonist ivuxolimab in advanced cancers. Repertoires were generated with immunoSEQ multiplex PCR, while TCRdb's copy carries only in-frame clones and drops some. The table has around 30,000 clones, about four fifths seen once. The source was CD4+ or CD8+ T cells sorted from blood, collected in a trial of the OX40 agonist ivuxolimab. These receptor sequences come from an adult with an advanced solid tumor such as melanoma, head and neck, liver or kidney cancer.

For this clone: One base away lies a much larger clone, so this may be a sequencing read error. The same CDR3 is also encoded by other DNA sequences in this sample. This chain links TRBV9 with TRBJ2-7; tentatively, D is TRBD1 (7 bases). There are 14 residues in the CDR3. CDR1 and CDR2 (germline): SGDLS, YYNGEE. Deletions cut 0 bases from V and 6 bases from J, with 13 bases between. For the CDR3, the DNA is TGTGCCAGCAGCGTAGCCTACAGGGGAGGCGAGCAGTACTTC. This encodes CASSVAYRGGEQYF.

The V gene is TRBV7-9, the J gene TRBJ2-5; 7 bases match TRBD2. CDR3 length: 14 residues. V dropped 6 bases and J dropped 5; count of bases not matched to a gene: 9. Germline CDR1 reads SEHNR; CDR2 reads FQNEAQ (reference sequence). For the CDR3, the DNA is TGTGCCAGCAGTCTTAGGGGAGGGGAGGAGACCCAGTACTTC. This codes for CASSLRGGEETQYF.

V gene TRBV7-9 combines with J gene TRBJ1-3; D is undetermined. CDR3 length equals 15 residues. Germline V gene data show CDR1 as SEHNR and CDR2 as FQNEAQ (reference sequence). Trimming cost V 0 bases and J 4 bases, with 10 bases left between them. In nucleotides, the CDR3 is TGTGCCAGCAGCTTAGCCGGGGTTTCGGGAAACACCATATATTTT. This sequence encodes CASSLAGVSGNTIYF.

The chain employs TRBV4-1 and TRBJ2-7; D ambiguous. The CDR3 is 14 residues long. In germline, CDR1 is MGHRA, CDR2 YSYEKL. V lost 5 bases and J 2 bases, leaving 13 bases between the germline ends. CDR3 region: CASSTREGTYEQYF. In DNA, the CDR3 is TGCGCCAGCAGCACCCGCGAAGGCACCTACGAGCAGTACTTC.

The rearrangement links TRBV6-1 to TRBJ2-7, with a possible D match to TRBD2 (6 bases). CDR3 length: 13 residues. Deletions cut 5 bases from V and 4 bases from J, with 12 bases between. The V gene's germline CDR1 is MNHNS and CDR2 SASEGT. CDR3: CASSYGGVYEQYF. The CDR3 region has the DNA TGTGCCAGCAGTTATGGAGGGGTGTACGAGCAGTACTTC.

The chain couples TRBV4-1 to TRBJ2-7, with a weak D call TRBD2 (6 bases). Trimming removed 1 base from V and 5 bases from J, with 15 bases in between. The CDR3 runs to 15 residues. In germline, CDR1 is MGHRA, CDR2 YSYEKL. This chain's CDR3 is CASSQAGTPSDEQYF. CDR3 DNA sequence: TGCGCCAGCAGCCAAGCCGGGACTCCTAGCGACGAGCAGTACTTC.

This chain uses TRBV9 with TRBJ2-1; TRBD1 matches at 11 bases. J lost 8 bases, V lost 3 bases, and 7 bases had no gene match. This CDR3 spans 15 amino acids. The germline V gene encodes CDR1 SGDLS and CDR2 YYNGEE. CDR3 loop: CASSERTGGVDEQFF. The CDR3 DNA follows: TGTGCCAGCAGCGAACGGACAGGGGGCGTGGATGAGCAGTTCTTC.

This chain joins TRBV6-5 and TRBJ2-7, with 9 bases fitting TRBD2. Losses at the gene ends were 7 bases for V and 12 bases for J; bases not matched to a gene: 7. The V gene's germline CDR1 is MNHEY and CDR2 SVGAGI. This CDR3 is 11 amino acids long. Written as DNA, the CDR3 is TGTGCCAGCATTGGCGGGGGGGTAAGGTACTTC. Translating gives CASIGGGVRYF.

The chain is built from TRBV7-2 and TRBJ1-1; 7 bases agree with TRBD1. This CDR3 has 14 residues. The V gene end was trimmed by 1 base and the J gene end by 8 bases; junction bases not matched to a gene: 7. Germline CDR1 and CDR2: SGHTA and FQGNSA. CDR3 in amino acids: CASSLESRDSEAFF. CDR3 nucleotides: TGTGCCAGCAGCTTAGAGTCCCGGGACAGCGAAGCTTTCTTT.

The rearrangement uses TRBV6-5 and TRBJ2-2; D is undetermined. Trimming shortened V by 7 bases and J by 3 bases, and 3 bases separated the two germline ends. The CDR3 has 11 amino acids. Germline values: CDR1 MNHEY, CDR2 SVGAGI. In DNA form, the CDR3 reads TGTGCCAGCACCCACACCGGGGAGCTGTTTTTT. Residues: CASTHTGELFF.

The rearrangement links TRBV11-2 to TRBJ2-5, with TRBD2 matching 7 bases. V lost 3 bases and J lost 0; bases outside the gene matches: 4. The CDR3 length is 15 residues. Germline assignment: CDR1 SGHAT and CDR2 FQNNGV. Here the CDR3 reads CASSFLAEYQETQYF. Here the CDR3 DNA reads TGTGCCAGCAGCTTTCTAGCGGAGTACCAAGAGACCCAGTACTTC.

The chain employs TRBV29-1 and TRBJ2-2; TRBD1 is a possible D gene (5 bases). CDR1 is SQVTM, CDR2 ANQGSEA, per germline. The CDR3 runs 16 residues. V dropped 1 base and J dropped 2 bases, with 14 bases sitting between them. The CDR3 sequence is CSVEGVDRSNTGELFF. The CDR3 DNA is TGCAGCGTTGAAGGAGTTGACAGAAGCAACACCGGGGAGCTGTTTTTT.

This chain connects TRBV19 to TRBJ1-6, with 9 bases aligning to TRBD1. J gave up 10 bases and V 5 bases, and 9 bases lay outside the gene matches. CDR3 length: 15 residues. Germline values: CDR1 LNHDA, CDR2 SQIVND (reference sequence). CDR3 region: CASSPWDREKSPLHF. CDR3 nucleotides: TGTGCCAGTAGTCCCTGGGACAGGGAAAAATCACCCCTCCACTTT.

This clone came up a few times. The gene calls are TRBV7-2 and TRBJ1-5; D ambiguous. Germline CDR1 and CDR2: SGHTA and FQGNSA. V lost 3 bases to trimming and J lost 4 bases, with 7 bases between them. This CDR3 spans 13 amino acids. The CDR3 DNA sequence: TGTGCCAGCAGCTTCAGGAATAATCAGCCCCAGCATTTT. The encoded protein is CASSFRNNQPQHF.

The chain is built from TRBV29-1 and TRBJ2-2; 8 bases map to TRBD1. The V segment lost 5 bases and the J segment 5 bases; nucleotides outside the gene matches: 4. The CDR3 length is 13 residues. CDR1 and CDR2 (germline): SQVTM, ANQGSEA. The CDR3 nucleotides are TGCAGCGTTATAACAGGGGGAACCGGGGAGCTGTTTTTT. Translating gives CSVITGGTGELFF.

V is TRBV19 and J is TRBJ2-1; D remains unclear. CDR3 size: 15 residues. V was cut by 1 base and J by 1 base, with 8 bases left in between. Per germline, CDR1 LNHDA and CDR2 SQIVND (reference sequence). CDR3 nucleotide sequence: TGTGCCAGTAGTATAGGAGAAATTTCCTACAATGAGCAGTTCTTC. Translating it yields CASSIGEISYNEQFF.

The chain combines TRBV9 with TRBJ2-6; D may be TRBD2 (6 bases). The germline V gene encodes CDR1 SGDLS and CDR2 YYNGEE. The CDR3 contains 15 residues. V was pared by 3 bases and J by 4 bases, with 11 bases between. CDR3 sequence reads: CASSERRGGANVLTF. The CDR3, as DNA: TGTGCCAGCAGCGAGAGGAGGGGCGGGGCCAACGTCCTGACTTTC. The variable domain in full, completed from reference TRBV9 and TRBJ2-6, reads DSGVTQTPKHLITATGQRVTLRCSPRSGDLSVYWYQQSLDQGLQFLIQYYNGEERAKGNILERFSAQQFPDLHSELNLSSLELGDSALYFCASSERRGGANVLTFGAGSRLTVL.

The chain couples TRBV5-6 to TRBJ1-1; D unresolved. CDR1 and CDR2 from the germline V gene are SGHDT and YYEEEE. The V gene lost 3 bases and the J gene lost 7 bases, with 13 bases spanning the gap. The CDR3 extends over 13 amino acids. The CDR3 protein is CASSSDLRLEAFF. CDR3 nucleotides: TGTGCCAGCAGCTCGGACCTTCGACTTGAAGCTTTCTTT.

This rearrangement joins TRBV5-1 to TRBJ2-1; D is undetermined. The CDR3 runs to 13 residues. Germline CDR1 is SGHRS and CDR2 is YFSETQ. V shed 4 bases and J shed 3 bases, with 8 bases lying between them. The CDR3 here is CASSGEDYNEQFF. CDR3 DNA: TGCGCCAGCAGCGGAGAGGACTACAATGAGCAGTTCTTC. The entire variable domain, with the rest obtained from reference TRBV5-1 and TRBJ2-1, is as follows: KAGVTQTPRYLIKTRGQQVTLSCSPISGHRSVSWYQQTPGQGLQFLFEYFSETQRNKGNFPGRFSGRQFSNSRSEMNVSTLELGDSALYLCASSGEDYNEQFFGPGTRLTVL.

This clone was seen a handful of times. The chain carries TRBV5-6 and TRBJ2-3, with 8 bases that match TRBD2. Germline values: CDR1 SGHDT, CDR2 YYEEEE. The J segment lost 2 bases and the V segment lost 2 bases, leaving 1 base of the junction unmatched. The CDR3 spans 14 residues. The CDR3 spells CASSFSGTTDTQYF. The CDR3 bases are TGTGCCAGCAGCTTTAGCGGGACCACAGATACGCAGTATTTT.

The V and J genes are TRBV29-1 and TRBJ2-7; 8 nucleotides line up with TRBD1. The CDR3 is 13 residues long. Trimming at V came to 7 bases and at J to 8 bases, leaving 13 bases not matched to a gene. Germline V lookup: CDR1 SQVTM, CDR2 ANQGSEA. This CDR3 is CSGSWQGAAQQYF. Here the CDR3 DNA reads TGCAGCGGGTCTTGGCAGGGGGCCGCCCAGCAGTACTTC.

CDR3 DNA sequence: TGTGCCAGCAGCCAGGGAGTGGGGGCAGATACGCAGTATTTT. This sequence encodes CASSQGVGADTQYF. V gene TRBV4-2 combines with J gene TRBJ2-3; D possibly uses TRBD1 or TRBD2 (5 bases each). Looked up from germline, CDR1 is LGHNA and CDR2 is YNFKEQ. V lost 3 bases to trimming and J lost 4 bases, with 11 bases between them. The CDR3 contains 14 residues.